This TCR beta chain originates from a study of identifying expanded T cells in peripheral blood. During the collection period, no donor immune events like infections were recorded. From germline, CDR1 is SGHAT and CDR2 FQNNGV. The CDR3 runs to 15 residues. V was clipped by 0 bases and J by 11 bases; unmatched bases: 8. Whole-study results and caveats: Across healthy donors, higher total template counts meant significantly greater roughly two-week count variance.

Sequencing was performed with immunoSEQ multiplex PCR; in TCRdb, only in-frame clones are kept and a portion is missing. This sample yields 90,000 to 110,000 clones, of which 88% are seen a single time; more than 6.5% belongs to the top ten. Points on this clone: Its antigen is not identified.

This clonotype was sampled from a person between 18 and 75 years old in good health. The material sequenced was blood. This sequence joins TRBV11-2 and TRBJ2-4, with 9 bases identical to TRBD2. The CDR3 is CASSLDGPSGTVQYF. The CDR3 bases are TGTGCCAGCAGCTTAGATGGTCCTAGCGGGACTGTTCAGTACTTC.